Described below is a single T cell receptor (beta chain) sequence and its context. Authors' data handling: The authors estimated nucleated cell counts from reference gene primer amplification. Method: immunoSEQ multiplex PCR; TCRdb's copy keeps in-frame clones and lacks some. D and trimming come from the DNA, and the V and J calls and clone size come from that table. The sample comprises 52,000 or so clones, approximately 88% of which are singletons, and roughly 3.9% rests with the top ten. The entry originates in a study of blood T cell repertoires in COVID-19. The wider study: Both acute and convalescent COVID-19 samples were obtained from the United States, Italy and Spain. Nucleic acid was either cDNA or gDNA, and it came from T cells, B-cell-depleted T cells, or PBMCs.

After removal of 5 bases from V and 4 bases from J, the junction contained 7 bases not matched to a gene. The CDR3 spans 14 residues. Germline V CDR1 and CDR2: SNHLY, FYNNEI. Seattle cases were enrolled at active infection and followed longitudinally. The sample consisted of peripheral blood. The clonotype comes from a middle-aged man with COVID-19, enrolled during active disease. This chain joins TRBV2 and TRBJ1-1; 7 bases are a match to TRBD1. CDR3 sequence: CASSPQGYGTEAFF. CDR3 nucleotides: TGTGCCAGCAGTCCACAGGGGTACGGCACTGAAGCTTTCTTT. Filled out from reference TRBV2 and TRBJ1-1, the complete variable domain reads EPEVTQTPSHQVTQMGQEVILRCVPISNHLYFYWYRQILGQKVEFLVSFYNNEISEKSEIFDDQFSVERPDGSNFTLKIRSTKLEDSAMYFCASSPQGYGTEAFFGQGTRLTVV.